This TCR beta chain stems from a study of CD4 T cells in relation to SARS-CoV-2 and coronaviruses. Study-level information: No peptide or an HIV-1 Nef peptide pool served as negative control. Whole-study findings and limits: About 65% of donors had memory CD4+ clonotypes crossrecognizing SARS-CoV-2 and common cold coronavirus spike.

CD4+ T cells from unexposed donors were obtained before the COVID-19 pandemic (2011-2018). Isolation of CD4+ T cells took place after less than 11 days in culture. Testing used SARS-CoV-2 S/N and four cold-coronavirus spikes on unexposed-donor CD4+ T cells, cells permitting. Fresh IL-2 medium replaced half the medium on days 3 and 7. The CDR3 has 12 amino acids. V was clipped by 6 bases and J by 3 bases, with 5 bases between them. Comments on this clone: Its antigen is still unknown.

The assay was immunoSEQ multiplex PCR, and TCRdb's table has in-frame clones only and misses some. The data contain around 25,000 clones, about 70% of them seen just once; the ten biggest clones take up 8% to 13%. The chain is built from TRBV12-3 or TRBV12-4 and TRBJ2-2, with D uncertain. The origin of this receptor is a human donor in good health. The source material was CD4+ T cells from PBMCs, cultured in vitro. In nucleotides, the CDR3 is TGTGCCAGCAGGCGTGACACCGGGGAGCTGTTTTTT. Protein sequence: CASRRDTGELFF.